Following are 14 T cell receptor beta chains from one sample sequenced in a study of OX40 agonist ivuxolimab in advanced cancers. Using immunoSEQ multiplex PCR, the repertoire was profiled, and TCRdb retains in-frame clones only, with some absent. The sample carries approximately 82,000 clones, around four fifths recorded once. The sample here was CD4+ or CD8+ T cells sorted from blood, taken in a trial of the OX40 agonist ivuxolimab. The receptors originated from an adult with an advanced solid tumor such as melanoma, head and neck, liver or kidney cancer.

The chain employs TRBV19 and TRBJ1-1, with D hard to call. V gave up 1 base and J gave up 6 bases, with 9 bases separating them. The CDR3 is 13 amino acids. Germline V gene lookup returns CDR1 LNHDA and CDR2 SQIVND (reference sequence). CDR3: CASSIVRVAEAFF. The CDR3 coding sequence is TGTGCCAGTAGTATAGTACGGGTCGCTGAAGCTTTCTTT.

The genes are TRBV5-1 and TRBJ2-1; D is tentatively TRBD1 or TRBD2 (5 bases each). The germline V gene encodes CDR1 SGHRS and CDR2 YFSETQ. Trimming removed 3 bases from V and 8 bases from J, with 18 bases in between. This CDR3 has 15 residues. CDR3 loop: CASSSGTHDGDEQFF. The CDR3 DNA is TGCGCCAGCAGCTCCGGGACCCACGATGGGGATGAGCAGTTCTTC.

This clone was counted a single time. The genes are TRBV7-2 and TRBJ1-1; D is uncertain. Germline lookup yields CDR1 SGHTA and CDR2 FQGNSA. The CDR3 spans 17 residues. V was shortened by 5 bases and J by 2 bases, with 21 bases between the two germline ends. The CDR3 spells CASSPRNLQGGNTEAFF. The CDR3, as DNA: TGTGCCAGCAGCCCCCGGAACCTTCAAGGCGGTAACACTGAAGCTTTCTTT.

This clone was seen only once. The genes are TRBV7-6 and TRBJ2-7; 9 positions match TRBD1. Looked up from germline, CDR1 is SGHVS and CDR2 is FNYEAQ. The ends lost 3 bases at V and 4 bases at J; junction bases unmatched: 7. CDR3 size: 15 residues. As DNA, the CDR3 is TGTGCCAGCAGCTTTGGGGGACAGGGCCTTTACGAGCAGTACTTC. This gives the protein CASSFGGQGLYEQYF.

The chain uses TRBV10-3 and TRBJ1-1; D ambiguous. Germline V gene data show CDR1 as ENHRY and CDR2 as SYGVKD. The CDR3 extends over 12 amino acids. V was shortened by 10 bases and J by 2 bases, with 11 bases between the two germline ends. CDR3 sequence (DNA): TGTGCCACGGCCCAATTTAACACTGAAGCTTTCTTT. Its translation: CATAQFNTEAFF.

This chain uses TRBV6-5 with TRBJ1-1, with D unresolved. This CDR3 spans 11 amino acids. The germline V gene encodes CDR1 MNHEY and CDR2 SVGAGI. The ends were cut back, 6 bases at V and 3 bases at J, with 5 bases in the middle. The CDR3 reads CASRPHTEAFF. CDR3 DNA sequence: TGTGCCAGCAGACCCCACACTGAAGCTTTCTTT.

This rearrangement joins TRBV19 to TRBJ1-5; tentatively, D is TRBD1 (6 bases). CDR3 length equals 15 residues. V was shortened by 7 bases and J by 2 bases, with 15 bases between the two germline ends. Germline lookup yields CDR1 LNHDA and CDR2 SQIVND (reference sequence). CDR3 in DNA: TGTGCCAGTATCGATCGGGGGGCGGGCAATCAGCCCCAGCATTTT. As protein: CASIDRGAGNQPQHF.

This chain connects TRBV5-4 to TRBJ1-3; 7 bases fit TRBD1. V trimming: 2 bases; J trimming: 2 bases; junction bases outside the gene matches: 4. Germline lookup yields CDR1 SGHNT and CDR2 YYREEE (reference sequence). This CDR3 comprises 15 residues. Written as DNA, the CDR3 is TGTGCCAGCAGCTTTATGGGGACAGCTGGAAACACCATATATTTT. It yields the protein CASSFMGTAGNTIYF.

CDR3: CASSVTGNYGYTF. DNA of the CDR3: TGTGCCAGCAGTGTGACAGGGAACTATGGCTACACCTTC. The chain couples TRBV6-4 to TRBJ1-2, with TRBD1 identical over 7 bases. Per germline, CDR1 MRHNA and CDR2 SNTAGT. This CDR3 is 13 amino acids long. V lost 4 bases, J lost 2 bases, and 1 base stayed unmatched.

V and J are TRBV6-5 and TRBJ1-2, with 8 bases aligning to TRBD1. CDR3 length: 14 residues. Losses at the gene ends were 2 bases for V and 8 bases for J; bases not matched to a gene: 7. Germline lookup yields CDR1 MNHEY and CDR2 SVGAGI. In DNA, the CDR3 is TGTGCCAGCAGTTACGGGCAGGGGGCCTGGGGCTACACCTTC. It translates to CASSYGQGAWGYTF.

This clone turned up a few times. The chain is built from TRBV7-3 and TRBJ1-2; tentatively, D is TRBD1 (6 bases). The CDR3 covers 15 residues. The germline V gene has CDR1 SGHTA and CDR2 FQGTGA. V was clipped by 2 bases and J by 7 bases, with 17 bases between them. CDR3: CASSLGSGGAGGYTF. The CDR3 nucleotides read TGTGCCAGCAGCTTAGGTTCGGGGGGCGCTGGTGGCTACACCTTC.

The chain joins TRBV18 to TRBJ2-1; D unresolved. Trimming cost V 0 bases and J 8 bases, with 11 bases left between them. CDR3 size: 14 residues. Per germline, CDR1 KGHSH and CDR2 LQKENI. This CDR3 is CASSPPTSFDEQFF. The CDR3 bases are TGTGCCAGCTCACCACCAACCAGTTTCGATGAGCAGTTCTTC.

This clone was seen once. The chain employs TRBV7-3 and TRBJ1-3, with 10 bases lining up with TRBD1. The CDR3 has 15 residues. After removal of 5 bases from V and 4 bases from J, the junction contained 5 bases not matched to a gene. The germline V gene has CDR1 SGHTA and CDR2 FQGTGA. CDR3 sequence reads: CASSVTGGVGNTIYF. In nucleotides, the CDR3 is TGTGCCAGCAGCGTGACAGGGGGCGTCGGAAACACCATATATTTT.

CDR3 region: CASSFQQGPQETQYF. The CDR3 region has the DNA TGTGCCAGCAGCTTTCAACAGGGGCCCCAAGAGACCCAGTACTTC. The V call is TRBV7-2, the J call TRBJ2-5, with 7 nucleotides matching TRBD1. Germline CDR1 reads SGHTA; CDR2 reads FQGNSA. J was trimmed by 1 base and V by 3 bases; bases with no gene match: 5. This CDR3 contains 15 residues.